This T cell receptor beta chain was obtained from a study of blood T cell repertoires in COVID-19. Whole-study context: Samples came from the United States, Italy and Spain, spanning acute and convalescent COVID-19. T cells, B-cell-depleted T cells, or PBMCs provided the cDNA or gDNA that served as material.

Per the authors' pipeline: Quantification of nucleated cells was approximated via reference gene primer amplification. Measured with immunoSEQ multiplex PCR; TCRdb has only the in-frame clones, and not every one. The V and J calls and clone size are taken from that table; D and trimming were inferred from the DNA. Of 300,000 to 400,000 clones detected, about 87% appear once; the ten largest clones hold around 8%. The CDR3 sequence is 14 residues long. Germline V lookup: CDR1 SGDLS, CDR2 YYNGEE. The V segment lost 3 bases and the J segment 5 bases; nucleotides outside the gene matches: 8. Sequencing was done on a sample of peripheral blood. The V call is TRBV9, the J call TRBJ2-7; 7 bases fit TRBD1. This clonotype originated in a woman between 50 and 59 years old who had recovered from COVID-19. The CDR3 DNA follows: TGTGCCAGCAGCGGAGAACAGGGGTTCAACGAGCAGTACTTC. Translation: CASSGEQGFNEQYF.